These T cell receptor beta chains were read from a single sample in a study of chemoradiotherapy in HPV16-positive cancers. TCRdb's table, derived via immunoSEQ multiplex PCR, lists solely in-frame clones and lacks some. In the table there are several thousand clones, around 79% of which are singletons. The specimen was tumor tissue, collected from a patient who underwent chemoradiotherapy. The receptors stem from a human donor with HPV-associated anogenital cancer. Both conserved end residues are part of each CDR3. Fields, in order: clone size, D gene, V gene, J gene, CDR3 DNA, CDR3 protein. D genes are given only for firm matches. Some rows have no size entry. The others give once, few or many, or a class for an expanded clone.

clone_size: medium-sized
d_call: -
v_call: TRBV7-2
j_call: TRBJ1-6
cdr3_nt: TGTGCCAGCAGCCCCCTACGGGAGAGCTCCTATAATTCACCCCTCCACTTT
cdr3_aa: CASSPLRESSYNSPLHF

clone_size: -
d_call: -
v_call: TRBV4-1
j_call: TRBJ1-2
cdr3_nt: TGCGCCAGCAGCCAAGCACTGGCGAACTATGGCTACACCTTC
cdr3_aa: CASSQALANYGYTF

clone_size: -
d_call: -
v_call: TRBV30
j_call: TRBJ1-2
cdr3_nt: TGTGCCTGGAGTGGGAGACAGACATTTAACTATGGCTACACCTTC
cdr3_aa: CAWSGRQTFNYGYTF

clone_size: few
d_call: -
v_call: TRBV9
j_call: TRBJ1-1
cdr3_nt: TGTGCCAGCAGCGTACGGGGCGGGAACACTGAAGCTTTCTTT
cdr3_aa: CASSVRGGNTEAFF

clone_size: -
d_call: TRBD1
v_call: TRBV2
j_call: TRBJ1-5
cdr3_nt: TGTGCCAGCAGTGGGACAGGGGAGTTGGGACAGCCCCAGCATTTT
cdr3_aa: CASSGTGELGQPQHF

clone_size: -
d_call: -
v_call: TRBV9
j_call: TRBJ1-2
cdr3_nt: TGTGCCAGCAGCGTAGACCCTCTGACAGCAGCTGGCTACACCTTC
cdr3_aa: CASSVDPLTAAGYTF

clone_size: -
d_call: -
v_call: TRBV28
j_call: TRBJ1-3
cdr3_nt: TGTGCCAGCAGTTCCGGGGTCCGAAGCTCTGGAAACACCATATATTTT
cdr3_aa: CASSSGVRSSGNTIYF

clone_size: -
d_call: TRBD1
v_call: TRBV9
j_call: TRBJ1-2
cdr3_nt: TGTGCCAGCAGCGGCTTTACAGGGGATGACTATGGCTACACCTTC
cdr3_aa: CASSGFTGDDYGYTF

clone_size: few
d_call: -
v_call: TRBV4-3
j_call: TRBJ2-1
cdr3_nt: TGCGCCAGCAGCCAAGATTGGTACAACGCCCTCTACAATGAGCAGTTCTTC
cdr3_aa: CASSQDWYNALYNEQFF

clone_size: -
d_call: -
v_call: TRBV2
j_call: TRBJ2-7
cdr3_nt: TGTGCCAGCAGCAAAAGGAGGGGGGACGAGCAGTACTTC
cdr3_aa: CASSKRRGDEQYF

clone_size: once
d_call: -
v_call: TRBV15
j_call: TRBJ1-1
cdr3_nt: TGTGCCACCAGCAGAGGTCGGGAGACTGAAGCTTTCTTT
cdr3_aa: CATSRGRETEAFF

clone_size: -
d_call: TRBD2
v_call: TRBV10-3
j_call: TRBJ2-7
cdr3_nt: TGTGCCATCAGTGAGTCAGCTAGCGGGGACTACGAGCAGTACTTC
cdr3_aa: CAISESASGDYEQYF

clone_size: -
d_call: TRBD1
v_call: TRBV7-9
j_call: TRBJ1-6
cdr3_nt: TGTGCCAGCAGCAGAGGGCTCGGGACAGGGGATTCACCCCTCCACTTT
cdr3_aa: CASSRGLGTGDSPLHF

clone_size: -
d_call: -
v_call: TRBV7-6
j_call: TRBJ1-6
cdr3_nt: TGTGCCAGCAGCTCCCAAAGCTCCTATAATTCACCCCTCCACTTT
cdr3_aa: CASSSQSSYNSPLHF

clone_size: -
d_call: -
v_call: TRBV28
j_call: TRBJ1-3
cdr3_nt: TGTGCCAGCAGTTCCCGGGCCCGTGGGTCTGGAAACACCATATATTTT
cdr3_aa: CASSSRARGSGNTIYF

clone_size: -
d_call: -
v_call: TRBV4-3
j_call: TRBJ2-7
cdr3_nt: TGCGCCAGCAGCCAAGCCCCTAGGGGGTCCCACGAGCAGTACTTC
cdr3_aa: CASSQAPRGSHEQYF

clone_size: -
d_call: -
v_call: TRBV19
j_call: TRBJ2-3
cdr3_nt: TGTGCCAGTAGTATAAGTAGGGCAGATACGCAGTATTTT
cdr3_aa: CASSISRADTQYF

clone_size: -
d_call: -
v_call: TRBV2
j_call: TRBJ1-2
cdr3_nt: TGTGCCAGCAGCGCCGGGACGGTCTATGGCTACACCTTC
cdr3_aa: CASSAGTVYGYTF

clone_size: -
d_call: -
v_call: TRBV2
j_call: TRBJ2-6
cdr3_nt: TGTGCCATCCAGGGCACCAGCTCCTCTGGGGCCAACGTCCTGACTTTC
cdr3_aa: CAIQGTSSSGANVLTF

clone_size: -
d_call: -
v_call: TRBV2
j_call: TRBJ1-5
cdr3_nt: TGTGCCAGCGCCAAAGAGTATAGCAATCAGCCCCAGCATTTT
cdr3_aa: CASAKEYSNQPQHF

clone_size: -
d_call: TRBD1
v_call: TRBV4-3
j_call: TRBJ1-4
cdr3_nt: TGCGCCAGCAGCCTTACAGGGACAGCTAATGAAAAACTGTTTTTT
cdr3_aa: CASSLTGTANEKLFF

clone_size: -
d_call: TRBD1
v_call: TRBV15
j_call: TRBJ2-7
cdr3_nt: TGTGCCACCAGGGGACAGGGGATTTACGAGCAGTACTTC
cdr3_aa: CATRGQGIYEQYF

clone_size: -
d_call: TRBD1
v_call: TRBV19
j_call: TRBJ2-2
cdr3_nt: TGTGCCAGTATCGCCTGGGACAGGAGGGCCGGGGAGCTGTTTTTT
cdr3_aa: CASIAWDRRAGELFF

clone_size: -
d_call: -
v_call: TRBV30
j_call: TRBJ1-1
cdr3_nt: TGTGCCTGTAAAACAGGAACGGGGATTATGAACACTGAAGCTTTCTTT
cdr3_aa: CACKTGTGIMNTEAFF

clone_size: once
d_call: -
v_call: TRBV6-5
j_call: TRBJ2-5
cdr3_nt: TGTGCCAGCAGTTACTCGGGTTCTGGGAGAGAGACCCAGTACTTC
cdr3_aa: CASSYSGSGRETQYF

clone_size: once
d_call: -
v_call: TRBV9
j_call: TRBJ2-7
cdr3_nt: TGTGCCAGCAGCGTAGACAGCTCCTACGAGCAGTACTTC
cdr3_aa: CASSVDSSYEQYF

clone_size: -
d_call: -
v_call: TRBV7-8
j_call: TRBJ1-1
cdr3_nt: TGTGCCAGCAGCTTAGGTGCTCTGAACACTGAAGCTTTCTTT
cdr3_aa: CASSLGALNTEAFF

clone_size: -
d_call: -
v_call: TRBV27
j_call: TRBJ2-5
cdr3_nt: TGTGCCAGCAGTTTCCGGGACGACGAGACCCAGTACTTC
cdr3_aa: CASSFRDDETQYF

clone_size: -
d_call: -
v_call: TRBV19
j_call: TRBJ1-1
cdr3_nt: TGTGCCAGTAGTATAGTCCGCACCTCCGGGACATGGACCACTGAAGCTTTCTTT
cdr3_aa: CASSIVRTSGTWTTEAFF

clone_size: -
d_call: -
v_call: TRBV27
j_call: TRBJ1-4
cdr3_nt: TGTGCCAGCAGTTCCGGCGAGGGGGGTAGGGAAAAACTGTTTTTT
cdr3_aa: CASSSGEGGREKLFF

clone_size: -
d_call: -
v_call: TRBV27
j_call: TRBJ1-3
cdr3_nt: TGTGCCAGCAGTTTATCCGGGGGAAACACCATATATTTT
cdr3_aa: CASSLSGGNTIYF

clone_size: -
d_call: -
v_call: TRBV6-4
j_call: TRBJ1-1
cdr3_nt: TGTGCCAGCAGTGACGGGTCTAAATCGGACACTGAAGCTTTCTTT
cdr3_aa: CASSDGSKSDTEAFF

clone_size: -
d_call: TRBD1
v_call: TRBV4-1
j_call: TRBJ2-7
cdr3_nt: TGCGCCAGCAGCCTAGGACAGGATTCCTACGAGCAGTACTTC
cdr3_aa: CASSLGQDSYEQYF

clone_size: -
d_call: -
v_call: TRBV5-1
j_call: TRBJ2-5
cdr3_nt: TGCGCCAGCAGCTTGGCCGGCTCCCTGGTGGCGGAGACCCAGTACTTC
cdr3_aa: CASSLAGSLVAETQYF

clone_size: -
d_call: -
v_call: TRBV15
j_call: TRBJ1-1
cdr3_nt: TGTGCCACCAGCAGAGTTAGGGGAATGAACACTGAAGCTTTCTTT
cdr3_aa: CATSRVRGMNTEAFF

clone_size: -
d_call: -
v_call: TRBV10-3
j_call: TRBJ1-2
cdr3_nt: TGTGCCATCAGTGAGACAGGGCGGAATGGCTACACCTTC
cdr3_aa: CAISETGRNGYTF

clone_size: -
d_call: -
v_call: TRBV30
j_call: TRBJ1-5
cdr3_nt: TGTGCCTTACAAAGGGCCCTCGGTCAGCCCCAGCATTTT
cdr3_aa: CALQRALGQPQHF

clone_size: once
d_call: TRBD1
v_call: TRBV4-1
j_call: TRBJ1-5
cdr3_nt: TGCGCCAGCAGCCAGACAGGGTCTAATCAGCCCCAGCATTTT
cdr3_aa: CASSQTGSNQPQHF

clone_size: -
d_call: TRBD1
v_call: TRBV5-1
j_call: TRBJ1-6
cdr3_nt: TGCGCCAGCAGTTCTACCCGGACAGGAAATGATTCACCCCTCCACTTT
cdr3_aa: CASSSTRTGNDSPLHF

clone_size: -
d_call: -
v_call: TRBV5-6
j_call: TRBJ1-1
cdr3_nt: TGTGCCAGCAGCTTGTTTAGTTCTGAAGCTTTCTTT
cdr3_aa: CASSLFSSEAFF